The entry that follows covers one TCR beta chain sequence. It lacks a known antigen. No much larger clone exists at a distance of one base, and base qualities are not known. These data come from a study of CD8 T cells in ankylosing spondylitis listed by TCRdb under 2017. Some background on the complete study: The study profiled T cell receptor beta repertoires in healthy donors and ankylosing spondylitis patients to find disease-linked TCR variants. Peripheral blood was sampled, and synovial fluid was additionally collected from ankylosing spondylitis patients. The full study cohort comprised 20 to 25 ankylosing spondylitis patients and roughly 100 healthy donors.

The sequencer listed for this sample is Illumina HiSeq 2500. TCR beta libraries were prepared by quantitative 5'-RACE with molecular barcodes. Under the source paper's analysis protocol: To identify disease-linked TCR variants, a new computational method was used, one built on a probabilistic model of VDJ rearrangement. TCRdb passed the public sequencing reads through fastp at Q25 and MiXCR, retaining productive beta sequences. Merged by CDR3 protein, the rows form single entries marked with the most common genes and DNA. The V and J calls and clone size come from TCRdb's table, not from the authors' own analysis. Present in this sample are fewer than 550,000 distinct CDR3 sequences, roughly 5.3% of which were seen just once. The top ten hold under 4.5% of the sample. There are 16 amino acids in the CDR3, from cysteine to phenylalanine inclusive. This entry keeps only the CDR3 DNA: 48 bases, framed from base 1. V ends up 6 bases short and J 5 bases short, with an unmatched junction base count of 11.

Summary of the overall study and its limitations: The disease-linked clones were reported to be significantly enriched in matched synovial fluid samples from ankylosing spondylitis patients. Some motif variants had previously been reported in the synovial fluid and blood of reactive arthritis patients, which suggests shared mechanisms of disease initiation. Blood from ankylosing spondylitis patients appeared to be characterized by a TCR beta motif made up of seven or eight highly homologous amino acid variants. A CD8+ phenotype was shown by the disease-linked clones, which were found at relatively low frequencies in peripheral blood.

This clonotype was obtained from a male donor with ankylosing spondylitis. Recombination connected TRBV12-3 or TRBV12-4 to TRBJ2-3, with 10 junctional bases fitting TRBD2. The specimen sequenced was blood, either unsorted or a sorted T cell fraction (not recorded which). The CDR3 in this case is CASRSLAGEARDTQYF. The nucleotides read TGTGCCAGCAGGTCTCTAGCGGGAGAGGCGAGAGATACGCAGTATTTT.